The 27 T cell receptor beta chains in this list originate from one sample, sequenced in a study of shared clonotypes between healthy human individuals. The assay was immunoSEQ multiplex PCR, and TCRdb's table has in-frame clones only and misses some. This table has over 700,000 clones, 55% to 75% appearing once. The sequencing sample was made of memory CD4+ T cells sorted from blood. Subset described: CD45RA-negative fraction. The origin of the receptors is a woman aged 25 to 45 in good health.

V and J are TRBV28 and TRBJ2-7; 9 bases agree with TRBD2. Looked up from germline, CDR1 is MDHEN and CDR2 is SYDVKM. The CDR3 totals 15 residues. V dropped 6 bases and J dropped 2; count of bases not matched to a gene: 8. In DNA form, the CDR3 reads TGTGCCAGCAGACGAGGGCTAGCGGGGACCTACGAGCAGTACTTC. Its protein product is CASRRGLAGTYEQYF.

V gene TRBV28 combines with J gene TRBJ1-3; D is perhaps TRBD1 (6 bases). The germline V and J ends were trimmed by 5 bases and 4 bases, with 21 bases remaining between them. This CDR3 region has 17 residues. Germline lookup yields CDR1 MDHEN and CDR2 SYDVKM. CDR3 region: CASSPPKGGAEGNTIYF. Here the CDR3 DNA reads TGTGCCAGCAGTCCCCCCAAGGGGGGGGCGGAGGGAAACACCATATATTTT.

The CDR3 DNA reads TGTGCCAGCAGTTACGAGGGGCGGGGAGGCTACACCTTC. Translation: CASSYEGRGGYTF. This chain connects TRBV6-5 to TRBJ1-2; tentative D call: TRBD1 (5 bases). V was trimmed by 2 bases and J by 8 bases, leaving 12 bases between them. Germline V CDR1 and CDR2: MNHEY, SVGAGI. The CDR3 spans 13 residues.

This clone was counted only a few times. V is TRBV19 and J is TRBJ2-1; D is possibly TRBD1 (5 bases). Germline values: CDR1 LNHDA, CDR2 SQIVND (reference sequence). Deletions cut 5 bases from V and 5 bases from J, with 13 bases between. This CDR3 spans 14 amino acids. The CDR3 spells CASSQQVLNNEQFF. In DNA form, the CDR3 reads TGTGCCAGTAGTCAACAGGTTCTTAACAATGAGCAGTTCTTC.

The CDR3 sequence is CASSSTGGGYSNQPQHF. The CDR3 DNA sequence: TGTGCCAGCAGCTCAACAGGTGGGGGTTATAGCAATCAGCCCCAGCATTTT. The V call is TRBV5-6, the J call TRBJ1-5; D perhaps matches TRBD1 (5 bases). Germline-derived CDR1 and CDR2 are SGHDT and YYEEEE. The V end was cut by 3 bases, the J end by 0 bases, with 16 bases between. This CDR3 is built from 17 residues.

The count of this clone is one. The gene calls are TRBV6-5 and TRBJ2-3; maybe TRBD1 (5 bases). Germline CDR1 and CDR2: MNHEY and SVGAGI. The V gene lost 2 bases and the J gene lost 3 bases, with 15 bases spanning the gap. This CDR3 contains 16 residues. CDR3 nucleotide sequence: TGTGCCAGCAGTTACGTTGGCAGGGTCGGAACAGATACGCAGTATTTT. Translating it yields CASSYVGRVGTDTQYF.

In this sample, this clone turned up once. The genes are TRBV28 and TRBJ2-5; tentatively, D is TRBD1 or TRBD2 (5 bases each). The CDR3 has 15 amino acids. V was shortened by 8 bases and J by 0 bases, with 16 bases between the two germline ends. From germline, CDR1 is MDHEN and CDR2 SYDVKM. The DNA for the CDR3 is TGTGCCAGCGAGGGGACCCTAAACTACCAAGAGACCCAGTACTTC. It yields the protein CASEGTLNYQETQYF.

The CDR3 loop reads CAISPYGGERVYEQYF. DNA of the CDR3: TGTGCCATCAGTCCCTATGGGGGAGAGAGGGTTTACGAGCAGTACTTC. V usage is TRBV10-3 and J usage is TRBJ2-7, with D possibly called TRBD1 or TRBD2 (5 bases each). Germline V gene sequence: CDR1 ENHRY, CDR2 SYGVKD. The ends were cut back, 5 bases at V and 4 bases at J, with 21 bases in the middle. The CDR3 consists of 16 residues.

The V and J genes are TRBV6-1 and TRBJ2-1, with D possibly matching TRBD1 (5 bases). The V end lost 5 bases, the J end lost 4 bases, and 9 bases lay between the germline ends. The CDR3 totals 13 residues. The germline CDR1 and CDR2 sequences are MNHNS and SASEGT. This CDR3 reads CASSPQGYNEQFF. The CDR3 DNA sequence: TGTGCCAGCAGTCCGCAGGGATACAATGAGCAGTTCTTC.

V gene TRBV6-1 combines with J gene TRBJ1-1, with D possibly matching TRBD1 (6 bases). Trimming shortened V by 2 bases and J by 4 bases, and 20 bases separated the two germline ends. Per germline, CDR1 MNHNS and CDR2 SASEGT. There are 17 residues in the CDR3. The CDR3 bases are TGTGCCAGCAGTGAAAGATATTTGGCAGGGGCTGTCACTGAAGCTTTCTTT. Translated: CASSERYLAGAVTEAFF.

This chain joins TRBV18 and TRBJ2-5; no clear D gene. The CDR3 sequence is 14 residues long. Germline CDR1 KGHSH, CDR2 LQKENI. Deletions cut 0 bases from V and 5 bases from J, with 10 bases between. The CDR3, as DNA: TGTGCCAGCTCACCACCTTCCAAAACGGAGACCCAGTACTTC. Translated: CASSPPSKTETQYF.

V gene TRBV6-6 combines with J gene TRBJ2-7; no reliable D call. V shed 7 bases and J shed 5 bases, with 15 bases lying between them. The CDR3 contains 13 residues. CDR1 is MNHNY, CDR2 SVGAGI, per germline (reference sequence). The CDR3 DNA is TGTGCCAGCACCCCCCGACCGTGGGACGAGCAGTACTTC. It yields the protein CASTPRPWDEQYF.

The chain uses TRBV2 and TRBJ1-2; D might be TRBD1 (5 bases). This CDR3 region has 15 residues. Germline CDR1 SNHLY, CDR2 FYNNEI. V was trimmed by 7 bases and J by 8 bases, leaving 23 bases between them. The CDR3 spells CASTPEMGGAWGYTF. The CDR3 bases are TGTGCCAGCACCCCCGAGATGGGAGGGGCGTGGGGCTACACCTTC.

The rearrangement joins TRBV11-2 to TRBJ2-1, with TRBD2 matching 8 bases. The V gene end was trimmed by 3 bases and the J gene end by 4 bases; junction bases not matched to a gene: 2. The CDR3 has 14 amino acids. Germline CDR1 is SGHAT and CDR2 is FQNNGV. CDR3 region: CASSFTSGYNEQFF. The DNA of the CDR3 is TGTGCCAGCAGCTTTACTAGCGGTTACAATGAGCAGTTCTTC.

The chain combines TRBV4-2 with TRBJ2-7, with unresolved D. This CDR3 comprises 13 residues. Germline V gene data show CDR1 as LGHNA and CDR2 as YNFKEQ. Trimming removed 1 base from V and 6 bases from J, with 10 bases in between. The CDR3 region has the DNA TGTGCCAGCAGCCAAGGGGATGCTATCGAGCAGTACTTC. It codes for CASSQGDAIEQYF.

The V gene is TRBV29-1, the J gene TRBJ1-2, with D uncertain. The CDR3 contains 12 residues. Germline V gene sequence: CDR1 SQVTM, CDR2 ANQGSEA. Trimming took 7 bases from V and 4 from J, leaving 13 bases between them. CDR3 region: CSARAGVYGYTF. The CDR3 DNA follows: TGCAGCGCACGGGCGGGTGTCTATGGCTACACCTTC.

This chain joins TRBV7-9 and TRBJ1-1; 8 bases agree with TRBD1. The CDR3 has 15 amino acids. CDR1 and CDR2 from the germline V gene are SEHNR and FQNEAQ (reference sequence). Trimming took 5 bases from V and 5 from J; bases not matched to a gene: 10. Here the CDR3 DNA reads TGTGCCAGCAGCCCTCGCAGGGGGCTAGGAACTGAAGCTTTCTTT. It yields the protein CASSPRRGLGTEAFF.

The rearrangement joins TRBV18 to TRBJ2-3; D gene ambiguous. CDR1 and CDR2 from the germline V gene are KGHSH and LQKENI. This CDR3 spans 14 amino acids. V dropped 3 bases and J dropped 0 bases, with 7 bases sitting between them. CDR3 sequence (DNA): TGTGCCAGCTCACCCGCGTCTAGCACAGATACGCAGTATTTT. Protein: CASSPASSTDTQYF.

The chain links TRBV5-1 to TRBJ1-1; no clear D. The V and J ends lost 0 bases and 1 base respectively, with 7 bases between them. Germline V CDR1 and CDR2: SGHRS, YFSETQ. The CDR3 runs to 14 residues. DNA for the CDR3: TGCGCCAGCAGCTTGGTGAGGGCGAACACTGAAGCTTTCTTT. It specifies CASSLVRANTEAFF.

The gene calls are TRBV28 and TRBJ2-7; D not certain. The CDR3 contains 12 residues. V lost 5 bases, J lost 3 bases, and 8 bases lay in between. Germline V CDR1 and CDR2: MDHEN, SYDVKM. CDR3 DNA sequence: TGTGCCAGCAGTCTTATATTCTACGAGCAGTACTTC. Amino acids: CASSLIFYEQYF.

This clone was seen a few times. A much larger clone differs from this one at a single base, so this may be a read error. Other DNA sequences in the sample encode the same CDR3. This sequence joins TRBV2 and TRBJ2-2; D is ambiguous. V gave up 5 bases and J gave up 3 bases, with 1 base separating them. From germline, CDR1 is SNHLY and CDR2 FYNNEI. The CDR3 is 11 residues long. For the CDR3, the DNA is TGTGCCAGCAGTTACACCGGGGAGCTGTTTTTT. Its translation is CASSYTGELFF.

This clone was observed many times. The genes are TRBV18 and TRBJ2-7; D is undetermined. The CDR3 totals 13 residues. The germline gives CDR1 KGHSH, CDR2 LQKENI. Trimming took 2 bases from V and 3 from J, leaving 8 bases between them. The CDR3 spells CASSPTRNYEQYF. The CDR3 DNA sequence: TGTGCCAGCTCACCAACAAGAAACTACGAGCAGTACTTC.

The chain is built from TRBV5-6 and TRBJ2-5, with TRBD1 as a possible D gene (6 bases). The CDR3 totals 14 residues. Germline CDR1 reads SGHDT; CDR2 reads YYEEEE. Trimming removed 4 bases from V and 3 bases from J, with 13 bases in between. In DNA, the CDR3 is TGTGCCAGCAGCCGCGGACAGTCAAAAGAGACCCAGTACTTC. It is translated as CASSRGQSKETQYF. The full variable domain, its missing parts supplied by reference TRBV5-6 and TRBJ2-5, is DAGVTQSPTHLIKTRGQQVTLRCSPKSGHDTVSWYQQALGQGPQFIFQYYEEEERQRGNFPDRFSGHQFPNYSSELNVNALLLGDSALYLCASSRGQSKETQYFGPGTRLLVL.

The chain links TRBV9 to TRBJ2-5; tentatively, D is TRBD2 (6 bases). The CDR3 contains 16 residues. The V and J ends lost 1 base and 4 bases respectively, with 17 bases between them. From germline, CDR1 is SGDLS and CDR2 YYNGEE. The CDR3 sequence: CASSVRPGQAGETQYF. Here the CDR3 DNA reads TGTGCCAGCAGCGTAAGACCGGGCCAAGCGGGAGAGACCCAGTACTTC.

J is TRBJ2-7 and V is TRBV7-8, with D unresolved. CDR1 SGHVS and CDR2 FQNEAQ come from the germline V gene. V lost 1 base to trimming and J lost 2 bases, with 15 bases between them. The CDR3 length is 16 residues. CDR3 coding DNA: TGTGCCAGCAGCTTAGGGCTTTCCGGACCCGCCTACGAGCAGTACTTC. Its protein is CASSLGLSGPAYEQYF.

J is TRBJ2-2 and V is TRBV18, with a tentative D call TRBD2 (5 bases). The CDR3 covers 16 residues. V lost 4 bases and J lost 0, with 12 bases in between. From germline, CDR1 is KGHSH and CDR2 LQKENI. The CDR3, as DNA: TGTGCCAGCTCACGAGGACTCCCTCCGAACACCGGGGAGCTGTTTTTT. Amino acids: CASSRGLPPNTGELFF.

This clone was picked up a small number of times. V gene TRBV28 combines with J gene TRBJ2-2, with a possible D match to TRBD2 (5 bases). Per germline, CDR1 MDHEN and CDR2 SYDVKM. The CDR3 runs 16 residues. V lost 6 bases, J lost 5 bases, and 19 bases lay in between. The CDR3 sequence: CASSPRARGRTGELFF. As DNA, the CDR3 is TGTGCCAGCAGCCCCCGAGCCCGAGGGAGAACCGGGGAGCTGTTTTTT.